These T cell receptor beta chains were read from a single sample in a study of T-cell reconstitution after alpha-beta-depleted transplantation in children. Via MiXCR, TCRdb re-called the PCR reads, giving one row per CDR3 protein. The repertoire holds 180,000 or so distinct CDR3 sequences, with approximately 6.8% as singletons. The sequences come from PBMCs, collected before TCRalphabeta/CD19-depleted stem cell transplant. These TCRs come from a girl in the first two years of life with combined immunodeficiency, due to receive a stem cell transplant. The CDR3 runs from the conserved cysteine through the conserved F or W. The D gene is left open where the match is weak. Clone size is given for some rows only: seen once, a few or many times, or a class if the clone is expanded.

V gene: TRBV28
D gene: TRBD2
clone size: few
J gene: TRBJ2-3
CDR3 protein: CASSFLFRGLAEASGPDTQYF
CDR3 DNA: TGTGCCAGCAGTTTTCTGTTCCGAGGTCTAGCGGAAGCGAGTGGGCCAGATACGCAGTATTTT

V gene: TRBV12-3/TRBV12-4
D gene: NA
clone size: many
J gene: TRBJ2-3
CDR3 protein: CASSLSAAGSTDTQYF
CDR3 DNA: TGTGCCAGCAGTTTAAGCGCGGCGGGCAGCACAGATACGCAGTATTTT

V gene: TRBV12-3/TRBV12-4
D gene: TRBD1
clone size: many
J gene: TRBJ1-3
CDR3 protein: CASRKPGQGSGNTIYF
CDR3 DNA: TGTGCCAGCAGGAAACCGGGACAGGGTTCTGGAAACACCATATATTTT

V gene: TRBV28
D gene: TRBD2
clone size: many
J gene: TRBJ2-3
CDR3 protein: CASSFTSGSSDTQYF
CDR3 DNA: TGTGCCAGCAGTTTTACTAGCGGGAGTTCAGATACGCAGTATTTT

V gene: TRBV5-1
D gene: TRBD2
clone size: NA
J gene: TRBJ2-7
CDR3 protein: CASSPLAGVVDEQYF
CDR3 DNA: TGCGCCAGCAGCCCCTTAGCGGGAGTAGTCGACGAGCAGTACTTC

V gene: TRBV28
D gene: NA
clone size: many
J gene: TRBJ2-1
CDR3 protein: CASRLAASYNEQFF
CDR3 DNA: TGTGCCAGCAGACTAGCCGCCTCCTACAATGAGCAGTTCTTC

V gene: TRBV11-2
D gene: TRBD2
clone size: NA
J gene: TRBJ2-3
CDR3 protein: CASSLRTSGGVSTDTQYF
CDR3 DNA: TGTGCCAGCAGCCTCAGGACTAGCGGGGGAGTTAGCACAGATACGCAGTATTTT

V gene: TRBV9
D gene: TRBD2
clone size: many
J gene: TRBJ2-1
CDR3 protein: CASSKGLAGGHEQFF
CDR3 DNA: TGTGCCAGCAGCAAGGGACTAGCGGGGGGCCATGAGCAGTTCTTC

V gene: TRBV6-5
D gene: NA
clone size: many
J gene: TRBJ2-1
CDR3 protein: CASSPEGRNNEQFF
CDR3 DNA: TGTGCCAGCAGTCCGGAGGGCCGAAACAATGAGCAGTTCTTC

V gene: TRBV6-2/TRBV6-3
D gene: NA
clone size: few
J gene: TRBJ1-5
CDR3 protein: CASSYRNQPQHF
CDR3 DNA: TGTGCCAGCAGTTATAGGAATCAGCCCCAGCATTTT

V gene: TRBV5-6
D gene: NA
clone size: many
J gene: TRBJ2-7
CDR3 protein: CASSSMVKSYEQYF
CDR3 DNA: TGTGCCAGCAGCTCAATGGTCAAATCCTACGAGCAGTACTTC

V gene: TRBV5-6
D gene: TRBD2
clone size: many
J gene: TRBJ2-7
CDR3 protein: CASSLEGTSDYEQYF
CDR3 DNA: TGTGCCAGCAGCTTGGAGGGGACTAGCGACTACGAGCAGTACTTC

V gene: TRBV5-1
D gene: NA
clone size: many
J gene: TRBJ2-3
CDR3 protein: CASSLTTSTDTQYF
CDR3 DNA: TGCGCCAGCAGCTTGACGACTAGCACAGATACGCAGTATTTT

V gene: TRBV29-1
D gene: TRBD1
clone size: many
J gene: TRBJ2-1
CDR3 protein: CSVERAGQGNNEQFF
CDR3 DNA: TGCAGCGTTGAACGGGCGGGACAGGGCAACAATGAGCAGTTCTTC

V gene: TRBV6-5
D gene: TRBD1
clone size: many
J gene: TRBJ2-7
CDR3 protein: CASSPTGFKNEQYF
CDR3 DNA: TGTGCCAGCAGTCCGACAGGGTTTAAGAACGAGCAGTACTTC

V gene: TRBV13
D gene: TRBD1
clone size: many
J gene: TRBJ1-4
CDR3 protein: CASSSQGGGGEKLFF
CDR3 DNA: TGTGCCAGCAGCTCCCAAGGGGGCGGGGGCGAAAAACTGTTTTTT

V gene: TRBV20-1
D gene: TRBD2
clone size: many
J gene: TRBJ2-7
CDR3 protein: CSAQAGLAWSSYEQYF
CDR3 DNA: TGCAGTGCCCAGGCTGGACTAGCGTGGAGCTCCTACGAGCAGTACTTC

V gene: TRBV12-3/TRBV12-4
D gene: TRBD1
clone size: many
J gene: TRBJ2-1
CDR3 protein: CASSFNRGFKDEQFF
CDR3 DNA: TGTGCCAGCAGTTTTAACAGGGGGTTTAAGGATGAGCAGTTCTTC

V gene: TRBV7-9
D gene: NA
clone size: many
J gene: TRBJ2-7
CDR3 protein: CASSPGAVVFYEQYF
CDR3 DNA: TGTGCCAGCAGCCCTGGTGCAGTAGTCTTCTACGAGCAGTACTTC

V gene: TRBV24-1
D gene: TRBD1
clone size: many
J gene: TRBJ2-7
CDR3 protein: CATPAWTGHSYEQYF
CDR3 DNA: TGTGCCACCCCCGCCTGGACAGGTCACTCCTACGAGCAGTACTTC

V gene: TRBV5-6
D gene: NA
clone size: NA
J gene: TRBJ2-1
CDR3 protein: CASSLVAGQSGNEQFF
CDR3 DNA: TGTGCCAGCAGCTTGGTAGCAGGACAGTCAGGGAATGAGCAGTTCTTC

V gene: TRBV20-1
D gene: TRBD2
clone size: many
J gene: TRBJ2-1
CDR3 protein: CSATTGTSGDYNEQFF
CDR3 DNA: TGCAGTGCTACCACCGGGACTAGCGGGGACTACAATGAGCAGTTCTTC

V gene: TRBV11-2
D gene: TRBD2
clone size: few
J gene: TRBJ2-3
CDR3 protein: CASSILAGEDTQYF
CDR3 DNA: TGTGCCAGCAGCATACTAGCGGGAGAAGATACGCAGTATTTT

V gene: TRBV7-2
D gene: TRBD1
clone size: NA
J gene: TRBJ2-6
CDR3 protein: CASSLGYQGARANVLTF
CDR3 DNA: TGTGCCAGCAGCTTAGGGTACCAGGGGGCCCGGGCCAACGTCCTGACTTTC

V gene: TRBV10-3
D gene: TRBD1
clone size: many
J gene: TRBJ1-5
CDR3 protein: CAISAATGGSNQPQHF
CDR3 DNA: TGTGCCATCAGTGCAGCTACAGGGGGGAGCAATCAGCCCCAGCATTTT

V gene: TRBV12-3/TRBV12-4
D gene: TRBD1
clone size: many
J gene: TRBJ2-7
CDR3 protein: CASSEPGDSYEQYF
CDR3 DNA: TGTGCCAGCAGTGAGCCAGGGGACAGCTACGAGCAGTACTTC

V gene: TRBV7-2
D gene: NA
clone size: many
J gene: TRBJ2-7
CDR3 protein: CASSIYGPVLYEQYF
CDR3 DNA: TGTGCCAGCAGCATTTACGGTCCTGTTCTTTACGAGCAGTACTTC

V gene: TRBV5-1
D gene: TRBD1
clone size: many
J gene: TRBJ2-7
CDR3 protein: CASSLLGGHEQYF
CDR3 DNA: TGCGCCAGCAGCTTGTTAGGGGGCCACGAGCAGTACTTC

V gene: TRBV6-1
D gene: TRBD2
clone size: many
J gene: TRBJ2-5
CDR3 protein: CASSALAGGRETQYF
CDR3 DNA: TGTGCCAGCAGTGCCCTAGCGGGAGGGCGAGAGACCCAGTACTTC

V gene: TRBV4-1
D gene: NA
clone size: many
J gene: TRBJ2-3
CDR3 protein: CASSQVGLADTQYF
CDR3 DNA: TGCGCCAGCAGCCAAGTAGGGCTGGCAGATACGCAGTATTTT

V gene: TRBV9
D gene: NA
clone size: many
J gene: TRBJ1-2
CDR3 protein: CASSVAVSPSSGYTF
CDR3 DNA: TGTGCCAGCAGCGTAGCTGTCAGTCCCAGTAGTGGCTACACCTTC

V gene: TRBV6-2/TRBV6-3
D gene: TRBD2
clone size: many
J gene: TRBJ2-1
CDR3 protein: CASSNTPFVAGEVWEQFF
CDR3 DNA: TGTGCCAGCAGTAATACGCCTTTTGTGGCGGGAGAGGTTTGGGAGCAGTTCTTC

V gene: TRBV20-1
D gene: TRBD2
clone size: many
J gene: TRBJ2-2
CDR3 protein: CSVRTSFTGELFF
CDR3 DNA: TGCAGTGTTAGGACTAGCTTTACCGGGGAGCTGTTTTTT

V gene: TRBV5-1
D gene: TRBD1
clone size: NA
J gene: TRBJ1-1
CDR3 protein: CASSLYGQGATEAFF
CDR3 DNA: TGCGCCAGCAGCTTGTACGGACAGGGGGCCACTGAAGCTTTCTTT

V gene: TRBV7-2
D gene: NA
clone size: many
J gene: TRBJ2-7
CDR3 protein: CASSLVPGSYEQYF
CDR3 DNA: TGTGCCAGCAGTTTAGTTCCGGGGTCCTACGAGCAGTACTTC

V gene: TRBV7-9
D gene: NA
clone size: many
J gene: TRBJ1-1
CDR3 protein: CASSRTSQGMNTEAFF
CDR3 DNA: TGTGCCAGCAGCCGAACGTCACAGGGTATGAACACTGAAGCTTTCTTT

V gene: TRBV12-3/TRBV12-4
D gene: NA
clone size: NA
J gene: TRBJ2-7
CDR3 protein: CASSFVLTYEQYF
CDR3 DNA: TGTGCCAGCAGTTTTGTCCTGACCTACGAGCAGTACTTC

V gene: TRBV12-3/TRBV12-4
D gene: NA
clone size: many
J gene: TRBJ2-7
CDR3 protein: CASSLDAGPYEQYF
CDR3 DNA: TGTGCCAGCAGTTTAGACGCAGGGCCCTACGAGCAGTACTTC

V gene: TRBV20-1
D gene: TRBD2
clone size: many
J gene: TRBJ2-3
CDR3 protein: CSALLVWTSGGAADTQYF
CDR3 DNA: TGCAGTGCCCTACTAGTATGGACTAGCGGGGGGGCTGCAGATACGCAGTATTTT

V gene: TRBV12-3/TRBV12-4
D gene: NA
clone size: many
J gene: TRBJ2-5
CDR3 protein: CASSFPGQETQYF
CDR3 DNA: TGTGCCAGCAGTTTTCCGGGACAAGAGACCCAGTACTTC

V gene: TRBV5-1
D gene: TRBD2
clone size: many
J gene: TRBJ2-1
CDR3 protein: CASSFPTSGGDNEQFF
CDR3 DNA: TGCGCCAGCAGCTTTCCGACTAGCGGGGGGGACAATGAGCAGTTCTTC

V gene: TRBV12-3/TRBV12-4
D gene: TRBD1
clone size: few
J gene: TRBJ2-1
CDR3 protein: CASSPRDRGQDEQFF
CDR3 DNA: TGTGCCAGCAGCCCCCGGGACAGGGGCCAGGATGAGCAGTTCTTC

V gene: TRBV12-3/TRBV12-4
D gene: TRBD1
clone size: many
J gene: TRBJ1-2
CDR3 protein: CASSLASGQGTPYGYTF
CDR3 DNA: TGTGCCAGCAGTTTAGCCTCTGGACAGGGGACCCCATATGGCTACACCTTC

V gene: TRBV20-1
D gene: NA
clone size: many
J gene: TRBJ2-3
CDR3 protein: CSALTDTQYF
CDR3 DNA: TGCAGTGCTCTCACAGATACGCAGTATTTT

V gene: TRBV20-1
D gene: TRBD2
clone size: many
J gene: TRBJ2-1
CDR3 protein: CSGPGLPNNEQFF
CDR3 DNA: TGCAGTGGCCCGGGACTACCTAATAATGAGCAGTTCTTC

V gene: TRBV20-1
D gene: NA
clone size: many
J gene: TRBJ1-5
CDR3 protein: CSARSGTQHQPQHF
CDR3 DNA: TGCAGTGCTAGATCCGGGACACAACATCAGCCCCAGCATTTT

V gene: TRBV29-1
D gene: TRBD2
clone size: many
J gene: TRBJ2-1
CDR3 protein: CSAGIAGGSIWNEQFF
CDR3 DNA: TGCAGCGCCGGAATAGCGGGGGGGTCTATATGGAATGAGCAGTTCTTC

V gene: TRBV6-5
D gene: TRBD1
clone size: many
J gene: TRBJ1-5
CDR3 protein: CASSYRTGSQPQHF
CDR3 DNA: TGTGCCAGCAGTTACAGGACAGGGTCTCAGCCCCAGCATTTT

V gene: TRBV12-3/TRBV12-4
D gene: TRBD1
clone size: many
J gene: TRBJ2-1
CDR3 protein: CASSKGQDYNEQFF
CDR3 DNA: TGTGCCAGCAGTAAAGGACAGGACTACAATGAGCAGTTCTTC

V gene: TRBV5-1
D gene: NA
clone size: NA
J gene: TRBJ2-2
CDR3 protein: CASSLGFVGTGELFF
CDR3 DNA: TGCGCCAGCAGCTTGGGTTTCGTAGGCACCGGGGAGCTGTTTTTT

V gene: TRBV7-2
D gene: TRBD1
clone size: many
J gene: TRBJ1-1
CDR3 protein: CASSLGGTANEAFF
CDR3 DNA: TGTGCCAGCAGCTTAGGGGGGACAGCTAATGAAGCTTTCTTT

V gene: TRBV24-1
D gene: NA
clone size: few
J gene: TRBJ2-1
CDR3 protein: CATSDFRFEQFF
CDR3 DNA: TGTGCCACCAGTGATTTTCGGTTTGAGCAGTTCTTC

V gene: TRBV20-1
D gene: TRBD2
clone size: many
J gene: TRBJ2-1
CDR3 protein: CSAQISGKYNEQFF
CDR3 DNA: TGCAGTGCTCAAATTAGCGGGAAATACAATGAGCAGTTCTTC

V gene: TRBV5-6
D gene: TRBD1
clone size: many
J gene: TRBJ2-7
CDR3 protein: CASSGTGGYTYEQYF
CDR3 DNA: TGTGCCAGCAGCGGAACAGGGGGTTACACCTACGAGCAGTACTTC

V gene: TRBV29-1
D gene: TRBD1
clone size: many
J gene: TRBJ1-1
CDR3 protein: CSVQGGVWGTEAFF
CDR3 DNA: TGCAGCGTTCAGGGGGGGGTTTGGGGCACTGAAGCTTTCTTT